Each of the 14 T cell receptor beta chains below was sequenced from the same sample in a study of blood T cell repertoires in COVID-19. Assay used: immunoSEQ multiplex PCR; TCRdb lists only in-frame clones, some missing. Among about 83,000 clones listed, around 90% were seen once. Sequenced input: peripheral blood. These receptors were collected from a woman aged 45-60 years with active or convalescent COVID-19.

The chain has TRBV14 and TRBJ1-6, with D tentatively TRBD1 (5 bases). From germline, CDR1 is SGHDN and CDR2 FVKESK. The CDR3 extends over 15 amino acids. V shed 2 bases and J shed 10 bases, with 15 bases lying between them. The CDR3 sequence is CASSQLQGLSSPLHF. The CDR3 DNA reads as TGTGCCAGCAGCCAACTTCAGGGTTTATCGTCACCCCTCCACTTT.

Details on this clone: The junction and the germline gene differ at one end; a read error may be behind it. CDR3 sequence: CASSLARRAGVPYEQYF. CDR3 nucleotides: TGTGCCAGCAGTTTAGCCCGACGGGCAGGGGTCCCCTACGAGCAGTACTTC. The V gene is TRBV7-9, the J gene TRBJ2-7; tentative D call: TRBD1 (6 bases). The CDR3 is 17 residues long. The germline gives CDR1 SEHNR, CDR2 FQNEAQ (reference sequence).

This chain links TRBV7-2 with TRBJ2-1, with 7 nucleotides matching TRBD2. This CDR3 has 15 residues. The V and J ends lost 1 base and 3 bases, in that order; junction bases with no gene match: 3. Germline V gene sequence: CDR1 SGHTA, CDR2 FQGNSA. The CDR3 bases are TGTGCCAGCAGCTTAGAGGGAGGGCTCTACAATGAGCAGTTCTTC. Translated: CASSLEGGLYNEQFF.

The gene calls are TRBV13 and TRBJ2-3; 10 bases map to TRBD2. The V and J ends lost 2 bases and 2 bases, in that order; junction bases with no gene match: 4. Germline CDR1 reads PRHDT; CDR2 reads FYEKMQ (reference sequence). The CDR3 totals 16 residues. CDR3 residues: CASSLKRGGFTDTQYF. CDR3 nucleotide sequence: TGTGCCAGCAGCTTAAAGCGGGGGGGGTTCACAGATACGCAGTATTTT.

The gene calls are TRBV19 and TRBJ1-1; D possibly corresponds to TRBD1 (6 bases). This CDR3 spans 15 amino acids. Between the trimmed V and J ends, which lost 6 bases and 1 base, there was a span of 15 bases. The germline V gene encodes CDR1 LNHDA and CDR2 SQIVND (reference sequence). The CDR3 nucleotides read TGTGCCAGTAGCAGGACAGCGAGGGGGAACACTGAAGCTTTCTTT. It codes for CASSRTARGNTEAFF. Drawing the rest from reference TRBV19 and TRBJ1-1, the complete variable domain is DGGITQSPKYLFRKEGQNVTLSCEQNLNHDAMYWYRQDPGQGLRLIYYSQIVNDFQKGDIAEGYSVSREKKESFPLTVTSAQKNPTAFYLCASSRTARGNTEAFFGQGTRLTVV.

The chain links TRBV5-1 to TRBJ1-4; D possibly corresponds to TRBD1 (6 bases). Trimming left V 4 bases short and J 7 bases short, with 17 bases between. This CDR3 has 15 residues. The germline V gene encodes CDR1 SGHRS and CDR2 YFSETQ. The DNA of the CDR3 is TGCGCCAGCAGCCCCGGACAGACCTCGGGTGAAAAACTGTTTTTT. This codes for CASSPGQTSGEKLFF.

Regarding this clone: The same CDR3 arises from other DNA sequences in this sample as well. V is TRBV4-2 and J is TRBJ1-2, with TRBD1 matching over 7 bases. The CDR3 totals 15 residues. CDR1 is LGHNA, CDR2 YNFKEQ, per germline. J was trimmed by 5 bases and V by 0 bases; bases with no gene match: 6. The CDR3 bases are TGTGCCAGCAGCCAAGAGAAAACAGGGGATTATGGCTACACCTTC. Protein sequence: CASSQEKTGDYGYTF.

The chain employs TRBV19 and TRBJ1-4; 8 positions agree with TRBD1. Germline CDR1 and CDR2: LNHDA and SQIVND (reference sequence). J gave up 8 bases and V 2 bases, and 7 bases lay outside the gene matches. The CDR3 is made up of 15 amino acids. This chain's CDR3 is CASSISRGPEEKLFF. Written as DNA, the CDR3 is TGTGCCAGTAGTATAAGCAGGGGGCCGGAGGAAAAACTGTTTTTT.

V and J are TRBV13 and TRBJ1-1; D not resolved. There are 16 residues in the CDR3. With 0 bases removed from V and 1 base from J, the gap between germline ends came to 12 bases. CDR1 is PRHDT and CDR2 is FYEKMQ in the germline V gene (reference sequence). CDR3 sequence (DNA): TGTGCCAGCAGCTTAGGAGCGGACGGAACGAACACTGAAGCTTTCTTT. It specifies CASSLGADGTNTEAFF. Complete variable domain (other parts from reference TRBV13 and TRBJ1-1): AAGVIQSPRHLIKEKRETATLKCYPIPRHDTVYWYQQGPGQDPQFLISFYEKMQSDKGSIPDRFSAQQFSDYHSELNMSSLELGDSALYFCASSLGADGTNTEAFFGQGTRLTVV.

This clone was seen a few times. The J gene is TRBJ2-7, the V gene TRBV3-1 (or the pseudogene TRBV3-2); D is ambiguous. Trimming shortened V by 4 bases and J by 1 base, and 8 bases separated the two germline ends. The CDR3 runs to 13 residues. In germline, CDR1 is LGHDT, CDR2 YNNKEL (reference sequence). Written as DNA, the CDR3 is TGTGCCAGCAGCCCCCCAGATTCCTACGAGCAGTACTTC. It translates to CASSPPDSYEQYF.

The V call is TRBV9, the J call TRBJ2-7, with TRBD2 matching over 12 bases. The length of the CDR3 is 15 residues. The germline V gene has CDR1 SGDLS and CDR2 YYNGEE. With 4 bases clipped from V and 4 bases from J, the junction kept 6 bases outside the gene matches. The CDR3 region is CASSSSGGALYEQYF. Written as DNA, the CDR3 is TGTGCCAGCAGCTCTAGCGGGGGGGCCCTTTACGAGCAGTACTTC.

The genes are TRBV5-4 and TRBJ2-2; a weak D match, TRBD1 (6 bases). This CDR3 comprises 17 residues. From germline, CDR1 is SGHNT and CDR2 YYREEE (reference sequence). Trimming took off 4 bases at V and 4 bases at J, with 20 bases between the two ends. CDR3 residues: CASSGRTQGLGTGELFF. CDR3 DNA sequence: TGTGCCAGCAGCGGACGGACCCAGGGGTTGGGCACCGGGGAGCTGTTTTTT. Filled out from reference TRBV5-4 and TRBJ2-2, the complete variable domain reads ETGVTQSPTHLIKTRGQQVTLRCSSQSGHNTVSWYQQALGQGPQFIFQYYREEENGRGNFPPRFSGLQFPNYSSELNVNALELDDSALYLCASSGRTQGLGTGELFFGEGSRLTVL.

The J gene is TRBJ2-7, the V gene TRBV18; no firm D call. V lost 2 bases and J lost 2, with 10 bases in between. CDR3 length: 14 residues. The germline CDR1 and CDR2 sequences are KGHSH and LQKENI. In nucleotides, the CDR3 is TGTGCCAGCTCACCAACCAGAACCCCCTACGAGCAGTACTTC. This sequence encodes CASSPTRTPYEQYF.

This clone was seen a single time. V is TRBV24-1 and J is TRBJ1-1, with 7 bases matching TRBD1. This CDR3 has 16 residues. The V gene end was trimmed by 7 bases and the J gene end by 0 bases; junction bases not matched to a gene: 10. The V gene's germline CDR1 is KGHDR and CDR2 SFDVKD. The CDR3 DNA sequence: TGTGCCACCAGACCAGGGACAGTCTTCATGAACACTGAAGCTTTCTTT. This encodes CATRPGTVFMNTEAFF.